Below, 29 T cell receptor beta chains from the same sample are listed, as sequenced in a study of OX40 agonist ivuxolimab in advanced cancers. TCRdb's copy holds only in-frame clones and misses some; the assay was immunoSEQ multiplex PCR. The sample includes almost 85,000 clones, approximately 89% of them seen just once. Source: CD4+ or CD8+ T cells sorted from blood, taken in a trial of the OX40 agonist ivuxolimab. These receptors were collected from an adult with an advanced solid tumor such as melanoma, head and neck, liver or kidney cancer.

The V call is TRBV11-2, the J call TRBJ2-3; TRBD1 aligns across 9 bases. The V and J ends lost 4 bases and 3 bases, in that order; junction bases with no gene match: 11. Germline-derived CDR1 and CDR2 are SGHAT and FQNNGV. The CDR3 is made up of 17 amino acids. The chain's CDR3 is CASSSGNGDRATDTQYF. CDR3 in DNA: TGTGCCAGCAGCTCTGGTAACGGGGACAGGGCTACAGATACGCAGTATTTT.

The rearrangement links TRBV18 to TRBJ2-1; 7 nucleotides agree with TRBD2. The V gene end was trimmed by 3 bases and the J gene end by 0 bases; junction bases not matched to a gene: 5. CDR1 is KGHSH, CDR2 LQKENI, per germline. The CDR3 length is 16 residues. CDR3 loop: CASSPPSGSSYNEQFF. CDR3 sequence (DNA): TGTGCCAGCTCACCTCCTAGCGGTAGCTCCTACAATGAGCAGTTCTTC.

The genes are TRBV6-5 and TRBJ2-6, with unresolved D. V lost 9 bases and J lost 1, with 7 bases in between. The CDR3 loop spans 13 amino acids. Per germline, CDR1 MNHEY and CDR2 SVGAGI. The CDR3 reads CARGFSGANVLTF. Here the CDR3 DNA reads TGTGCCAGAGGGTTTTCTGGGGCCAACGTCCTGACTTTC.

J is TRBJ1-5 and V is TRBV2, with TRBD1 matching 7 bases. This CDR3 is built from 14 residues. The V segment lost 4 bases and the J segment 2 bases; nucleotides outside the gene matches: 2. Per germline, CDR1 SNHLY and CDR2 FYNNEI. CDR3 nucleotide sequence: TGTGCCAGCAGTGGGACAGGAGGCAATCAGCCCCAGCATTTT. Encoded protein: CASSGTGGNQPQHF.

A note on this clone: A junction end diverges from the germline sequence, so it may reflect a read error. The chain couples TRBV11-3 to TRBJ2-7; D could derive from TRBD1 or TRBD2 (5 bases each). This CDR3 is built from 15 residues. From germline, CDR1 is SGHNT and CDR2 YENEEA. The CDR3 protein is CASGLVRGSYYEQYF. The CDR3 coding sequence is TGTGCCAGCGGCTTAGTGAGGGGATCCTACTACGAGCAGTACTTC.

The chain recombines TRBV19 with TRBJ2-3; D may be TRBD1 or TRBD2 (5 bases each). The CDR3 is 15 amino acids. V dropped 4 bases and J dropped 2 bases, with 13 bases sitting between them. The germline V gene has CDR1 LNHDA and CDR2 SQIVND (reference sequence). CDR3 protein: CASSRDLNPTDTQYF. The CDR3 DNA follows: TGTGCCAGTAGTAGGGACCTAAATCCCACAGATACGCAGTATTTT. The complete variable domain, with remaining parts taken from reference TRBV19 and TRBJ2-3, reads DGGITQSPKYLFRKEGQNVTLSCEQNLNHDAMYWYRQDPGQGLRLIYYSQIVNDFQKGDIAEGYSVSREKKESFPLTVTSAQKNPTAFYLCASSRDLNPTDTQYFGPGTRLTVL.

The chain recombines TRBV5-1 with TRBJ2-1; 7 nucleotides align to TRBD2. The CDR3 spans 15 residues. Trimming removed 2 bases from V and 8 bases from J; junction bases left unmatched: 10. Germline V gene lookup returns CDR1 SGHRS and CDR2 YFSETQ. The CDR3 coding sequence is TGCGCCAGCAGCTTAATGCTCCGGGGGGATCATGAGCAGTTCTTC. It yields the protein CASSLMLRGDHEQFF.

The chain uses TRBV7-2 and TRBJ1-6, with 8 bases fitting TRBD1. Losses at the gene ends were 5 bases for V and 9 bases for J; bases not matched to a gene: 6. The CDR3 is made up of 14 amino acids. In germline, CDR1 is SGHTA, CDR2 FQGNSA. CDR3 sequence: CASSAQGGTSPLHF. CDR3 nucleotide sequence: TGTGCCAGCAGCGCACAGGGGGGCACTTCACCCCTCCACTTT.

This chain connects TRBV10-2 to TRBJ1-2; D remains ambiguous. CDR3 length equals 12 residues. The V gene's germline CDR1 is WSHSY and CDR2 SAAADI. Trimming left V 2 bases short and J 3 bases short, with 4 bases between. DNA for the CDR3: TGCGCCAGCAGTGAGGGATACTATGGCTACACCTTC. Residues: CASSEGYYGYTF.

V gene TRBV2 combines with J gene TRBJ1-1; D unclear. Between the trimmed V and J ends, which lost 7 bases and 0 bases, there was a span of 9 bases. From germline, CDR1 is SNHLY and CDR2 FYNNEI. The CDR3 extends over 13 amino acids. CDR3 protein: CASIGKVNTEAFF. CDR3 coding DNA: TGTGCCAGCATTGGAAAAGTGAACACTGAAGCTTTCTTT.

The CDR3 is CASTGGDGGGSYEQYF. The CDR3 DNA follows: TGTGCCAGCACCGGCGGGGACGGGGGTGGATCTTACGAGCAGTACTTC. This sequence joins TRBV28 and TRBJ2-7, with D tentatively TRBD2 (6 bases). There are 16 residues in the CDR3. Trimming left V 7 bases short and J 4 bases short, with 23 bases between. Germline CDR1 and CDR2: MDHEN and SYDVKM.

This clone has more than one count but fewer than ten. The V call is TRBV12-2, the J call TRBJ2-7; TRBD2, the table's D call, was not compared with the DNA. TRBV12-2 is a documented pseudogene. The CDR3 consists of 16 residues. CDR3 DNA: TGTGCAAGTCGCTTGGGCCACCGGGACGGGAGCTACGAGCAGTACGTC. Residues: CASRLGHRDGSYEQYV.

The chain carries TRBV21-1 and TRBJ1-5. TRBV21-1 is flagged as a pseudogene. The length of the CDR3 is 15 residues. In nucleotides, the CDR3 is TGTGCCAGCAGCAAGTGGGGAGAGAAGAATCAGCCCCAGCATTTT. Translating gives CASSKWGEKNQPQHF.

This clone was found a few times. The CDR3 region is CASSLRGIADNSNQPQHF. CDR3 coding DNA: TGTGCCAGCAGCCTTAGGGGCATCGCTGATAATAGCAATCAGCCCCAGCATTTT. The rearrangement joins TRBV5-5 to TRBJ1-5, with TRBD1 as a possible D gene (5 bases). The CDR3 contains 18 residues. Trimming removed 4 bases from V and 0 bases from J, with 20 bases in between. Germline CDR1 SGHKS, CDR2 YYEKEE (reference sequence).

The chain employs TRBV11-2 and TRBJ2-3; no definite D call. The CDR3 runs to 15 residues. Germline V gene sequence: CDR1 SGHAT, CDR2 FQNNGV. Trimming pared 7 bases from V and 2 bases from J, leaving 16 bases between. CDR3 DNA sequence: TGTGCCAGCACCTCCCGGGCTATTTACACAGATACGCAGTATTTT. Protein: CASTSRAIYTDTQYF.

V is TRBV7-2 and J is TRBJ1-1; 7 nucleotides agree with TRBD1. This CDR3 comprises 14 residues. The germline V gene encodes CDR1 SGHTA and CDR2 FQGNSA. The V and J ends lost 1 base and 4 bases, in that order; junction bases with no gene match: 3. The CDR3 nucleotides read TGTGCCAGCAGCTTAGGGCACAGGGGCACTGAAGCTTTCTTT. Its protein product is CASSLGHRGTEAFF.

V and J are TRBV28 and TRBJ2-5, with 11 bases identical to TRBD2. The germline V gene encodes CDR1 MDHEN and CDR2 SYDVKM. V gave up 4 bases and J gave up 5 bases; unmatched junction bases: 6. CDR3 length: 15 residues. The CDR3 DNA reads TGTGCCAGCAGTTCGACTAGCGGGGAGTGGGAGACCCAGTACTTC. It is translated as CASSSTSGEWETQYF.

The chain is built from TRBV2 and TRBJ1-5; D may be TRBD1 (5 bases). This CDR3 is built from 14 residues. The V gene lost 4 bases and the J gene lost 6 bases, with 13 bases spanning the gap. Germline V gives CDR1 SNHLY, CDR2 FYNNEI. CDR3 residues: CASSASRQGQPQHF. CDR3 bases: TGTGCCAGCAGTGCGTCCCGGCAGGGTCAGCCCCAGCATTTT. Looking up the rest from reference TRBV2 and TRBJ1-5 gives the full variable domain: EPEVTQTPSHQVTQMGQEVILRCVPISNHLYFYWYRQILGQKVEFLVSFYNNEISEKSEIFDDQFSVERPDGSNFTLKIRSTKLEDSAMYFCASSASRQGQPQHFGDGTRLSIL.

The table lists this clone with a few counts. For the CDR3, the DNA is TGTGCCAGCAGCTTAGTCGGGTTCAATAATTCACCCCTCCACTTT. It is translated as CASSLVGFNNSPLHF. The chain has TRBV7-2 and TRBJ1-6; D unresolved. V was shortened by 1 base and J by 5 bases, with 9 bases between the two germline ends. Per germline, CDR1 SGHTA and CDR2 FQGNSA. The CDR3 runs 15 residues. Full variable domain (missing parts from reference TRBV7-2 and TRBJ1-6): GAGVSQSPSNKVTEKGKDVELRCDPISGHTALYWYRQSLGQGLEFLIYFQGNSAPDKSGLPSDRFSAERTGGSVSTLTIQRTQQEDSAVYLCASSLVGFNNSPLHFGNGTRLTVT.

To note about this clone: An end of the junction differs from the germline gene, which may be a read error. CDR3 DNA: TGTGCTAGCAGCTCAATTCAGGGCTCAGACACCGGGGAGCTGTTTTTT. Residues: CASSSIQGSDTGELFF. The rearrangement uses TRBV7-7 and TRBJ2-2, with D possibly TRBD1 on 5 matching bases. This CDR3 comprises 16 residues. CDR1 SSHAT and CDR2 FNYEAQ come from the germline V gene (reference sequence).

The gene calls are TRBV6-1 and TRBJ1-1; D is uncertain. CDR3 size: 14 residues. Germline V gene data show CDR1 as MNHNS and CDR2 as SASEGT. With 2 bases removed from V and 2 bases from J, the gap between germline ends came to 9 bases. CDR3 in DNA: TGTGCCAGCAGTGAAAGAGGTCCCAACACTGAAGCTTTCTTT. The encoded protein is CASSERGPNTEAFF.

The chain combines TRBV9 with TRBJ2-1; tentative D call: TRBD1 (5 bases). V was clipped by 1 base and J by 3 bases, with 5 bases between them. The V gene's germline CDR1 is SGDLS and CDR2 YYNGEE. The CDR3 contains 13 residues. The CDR3 DNA is TGTGCCAGCAGCGTAACAGGCTACAATGAGCAGTTCTTC. The encoded protein is CASSVTGYNEQFF. The entire variable domain, with the rest obtained from reference TRBV9 and TRBJ2-1, is as follows: DSGVTQTPKHLITATGQRVTLRCSPRSGDLSVYWYQQSLDQGLQFLIQYYNGEERAKGNILERFSAQQFPDLHSELNLSSLELGDSALYFCASSVTGYNEQFFGPGTRLTVL.

The V call is TRBV18, the J call TRBJ2-3; D not certain. The CDR3 has 17 amino acids. The germline gives CDR1 KGHSH, CDR2 LQKENI. With 0 bases removed from V and 2 bases from J, the gap between germline ends came to 15 bases. The CDR3: CASSPPEHNSNTDTQYF. The CDR3 DNA sequence: TGTGCCAGCTCACCACCGGAACATAACAGTAACACAGATACGCAGTATTTT. Combining the CDR3 with reference TRBV18 and TRBJ2-3 gives the whole variable domain NAGVMQNPRHLVRRRGQEARLRCSPMKGHSHVYWYRQLPEEGLKFMVYLQKENIIDESGMPKERFSAEFPKEGPSILRIQQVVRGDSAAYFCASSPPEHNSNTDTQYFGPGTRLTVL.

This clone was picked up a small number of times. The junction departs from germline at one end; a sequencing error may be responsible. This sequence joins TRBV19 and TRBJ1-2, with a possible D match to TRBD1 (6 bases). The CDR3 contains 11 residues. Germline CDR1 LNHDA, CDR2 SQIVND (reference sequence). The CDR3 nucleotides read TGTGCCAGCAGTAAAGGGGGTGGCTACACCTTC. Translating it yields CASSKGGGYTF.

The J gene is TRBJ1-3, the V gene TRBV5-1; 8 bases agree with TRBD1. The V and J ends lost 0 bases and 0 bases, in that order; junction bases with no gene match: 2. Germline values: CDR1 SGHRS, CDR2 YFSETQ. This CDR3 has 16 residues. As DNA, the CDR3 is TGCGCCAGCAGCTTGGCCGGGACAGGCTCTGGAAACACCATATATTTT. Its protein product is CASSLAGTGSGNTIYF.

The chain carries TRBV4-1 and TRBJ1-1; D is possibly TRBD1 (6 bases). Looked up from germline, CDR1 is MGHRA and CDR2 is YSYEKL. This CDR3 contains 17 residues. Trimming removed 0 bases from V and 1 base from J, with 15 bases in between. The CDR3 protein is CASSQEWGRGRNTEAFF. CDR3 sequence (DNA): TGCGCCAGCAGCCAAGAGTGGGGGCGAGGAAGGAACACTGAAGCTTTCTTT.

The CDR3: CASSRLYEQYF. The CDR3 DNA reads as TGTGCCAGCAGTCGACTCTACGAGCAGTACTTC. J is TRBJ2-7 and V is TRBV2; no reliable D call. V lost 5 bases to trimming and J lost 3 bases, with 5 bases between them. Germline V gives CDR1 SNHLY, CDR2 FYNNEI. There are 11 residues in the CDR3.

This chain joins TRBV6-5 and TRBJ1-2; D perhaps matches TRBD1 (5 bases). V was trimmed by 4 bases and J by 4 bases, leaving 13 bases between them. The CDR3 has 14 residues. Germline V gene sequence: CDR1 MNHEY, CDR2 SVGAGI. CDR3 amino acids: CASSLRGVLYGYTF. DNA of the CDR3: TGTGCCAGCAGTTTGAGGGGTGTCCTCTATGGCTACACCTTC.

This rearrangement joins TRBV6-1 to TRBJ1-2, with D tentatively TRBD1 (5 bases). This CDR3 has 13 amino acids. The germline V gene encodes CDR1 MNHNS and CDR2 SASEGT. Trimming left V 0 bases short and J 8 bases short, with 10 bases between. The DNA of the CDR3 is TGTGCCAGCAGTGAAGCGAGGGGAAAGGGCTACACCTTC. Amino acids: CASSEARGKGYTF.